This T cell receptor (beta chain) was obtained from a study of neurological immune-mediated disorders. Time point defined: longitudinal time-point 2. Each CDR3 protein gets one entry after TCRdb re-called the 5' RACE reads with MiXCR. The sample carries some 60,000 distinct CDR3 sequences, around 10% recorded once. This CDR3 comprises 15 residues. V lost 2 bases to trimming and J lost 3 bases, with 12 bases between them. This clonotype is medium-sized in the sample. The antigen remains undetermined. Study results and limitations: The expanded clones of different subjects shared no CDR3 amino acid sequences (suggesting private repertoires in all groups).

Input material: PBMCs. The chain has TRBV12-3 or TRBV12-4 and TRBJ2-3, with a tentative D call TRBD2 (5 bases). The receptor was isolated from a man aged 30-40 years in good health. In DNA form, the CDR3 reads TGTGCCAGCAGTTTAAACGGGATGGGGACAGATACGCAGTATTTT. The encoded protein is CASSLNGMGTDTQYF.